A single sample gave rise to the 21 T cell receptor beta chains below, sequenced in a study of blood T cell repertoires in COVID-19. The method was immunoSEQ multiplex PCR; TCRdb's version includes in-frame clones alone and lacks a portion of them. The repertoire includes around 220,000 clones, over 75% of them detected once, and under 2.5% sits in the top ten. Sequenced: peripheral blood. All receptors derive from a middle-aged man with active or convalescent COVID-19.

A few counts support this clone. The chain links TRBV7-9 to TRBJ1-1; 7 bases line up with TRBD1. V gave up 5 bases and J gave up 3 bases; unmatched junction bases: 6. Germline V gene data show CDR1 as SEHNR and CDR2 as FQNEAQ (reference sequence). The CDR3 contains 14 residues. CDR3 protein: CASSLYQGDTEAFF. The CDR3, as DNA: TGTGCCAGCAGCCTTTACCAGGGGGACACTGAAGCTTTCTTT.

Remarks on this clone: This specimen includes other DNA sequences encoding the same CDR3. The chain carries TRBV27 and TRBJ2-1, with 9 positions matching TRBD2. V lost 3 bases to trimming and J lost 4 bases; unmatched junction nucleotides: 1. The length of the CDR3 is 14 residues. From germline, CDR1 is MNHEY and CDR2 SMNVEV (reference sequence). Written as DNA, the CDR3 is TGTGCCAGCAGTTTGCTAGCGGGGTACAATGAGCAGTTCTTC. Translated, it gives CASSLLAGYNEQFF.

The chain is built from TRBV7-9 and TRBJ2-7; TRBD2 aligns across 7 bases. There are 16 residues in the CDR3. Germline CDR1 reads SEHNR; CDR2 reads FQNEAQ (reference sequence). V dropped 5 bases and J dropped 0; count of bases not matched to a gene: 10. CDR3: CASSPQGGGSSYEQYF. CDR3 DNA: TGTGCCAGCAGCCCTCAAGGCGGGGGAAGCTCCTACGAGCAGTACTTC.

This clone was counted only a few times. The V call is TRBV30, the J call TRBJ1-3, with 7 bases identical to TRBD1. After removal of 0 bases from V and 0 bases from J, the junction contained 8 bases not matched to a gene. This CDR3 spans 17 amino acids. Germline values: CDR1 GTSNPN, CDR2 SVGIG (reference sequence). The CDR3 loop is CAWSVWTGRSSGNTIYF. The CDR3 coding sequence is TGTGCCTGGAGTGTTTGGACAGGCCGGAGCTCTGGAAACACCATATATTTT. The variable domain in full, with the rest retrieved from reference TRBV30 and TRBJ1-3, is SQTIHQWPATLVQPVGSPLSLECTVEGTSNPNLYWYRQAAGRGLQLLFYSVGIGQISSEVPQNLSASRPQDRQFILSSKKLLLSDSGFYLCAWSVWTGRSSGNTIYFGEGSWLTVV.

This clone was recorded a few times. The rearrangement links TRBV27 to TRBJ1-4; TRBD1 aligns across 12 bases. CDR1 MNHEY and CDR2 SMNVEV come from the germline V gene (reference sequence). There are 17 residues in the CDR3. V shed 9 bases and J 0 bases; nucleotides not matched to a gene: 8. The CDR3 protein is CASSPGQGAPTNEKLFF. Written as DNA, the CDR3 is TGTGCCAGTTCCCCGGGACAGGGGGCACCAACTAATGAAAAACTGTTTTTT.

CDR3 region: CASSVAPGQGHNEQFF. In DNA form, the CDR3 reads TGCGCCAGCAGCGTAGCACCGGGACAGGGACATAATGAGCAGTTCTTC. The chain recombines TRBV5-1 with TRBJ2-1; TRBD1 matches 9 bases. CDR1 SGHRS and CDR2 YFSETQ come from the germline V gene. Trimming at V came to 4 bases and at J to 7 bases, leaving 12 bases not matched to a gene. The CDR3 sequence is 16 residues long. Using reference TRBV5-1 and TRBJ2-1 for the parts outside the CDR3, the full variable domain is KAGVTQTPRYLIKTRGQQVTLSCSPISGHRSVSWYQQTPGQGLQFLFEYFSETQRNKGNFPGRFSGRQFSNSRSEMNVSTLELGDSALYLCASSVAPGQGHNEQFFGPGTRLTVL.

The V call is TRBV27, the J call TRBJ2-1; D is uncertain. V gave up 2 bases and J gave up 1 base, with 9 bases separating them. CDR1 is MNHEY, CDR2 SMNVEV, per germline (reference sequence). This CDR3 is 15 amino acids long. The CDR3, as DNA: TGTGCCAGCAGTTTAGGAGTTCTTTCCTACAATGAGCAGTTCTTC. Translated: CASSLGVLSYNEQFF.

The gene calls are TRBV27 and TRBJ2-7, with TRBD2 matching over 11 bases. V shed 6 bases, J shed 2 bases, and the junction held 12 bases outside the gene matches. CDR1 MNHEY and CDR2 SMNVEV come from the germline V gene (reference sequence). The CDR3 extends over 17 amino acids. The CDR3 sequence is CASRPGLAEMEAYEQYF. CDR3 DNA: TGTGCCAGCAGACCGGGACTAGCGGAAATGGAGGCCTACGAGCAGTACTTC.

The genes are TRBV29-1 and TRBJ1-1, with a tentative D call TRBD1 (5 bases). Germline values: CDR1 SQVTM, CDR2 ANQGSEA. V dropped 6 bases and J dropped 5 bases, with 7 bases sitting between them. The CDR3 runs 10 residues. In DNA form, the CDR3 reads TGCAGCGTCGACAGTACTGAAGCTTTCTTT. This translates into CSVDSTEAFF.

The chain is built from TRBV18 and TRBJ2-1, with D tentatively TRBD1 (6 bases). The CDR3 totals 15 residues. Per germline, CDR1 KGHSH and CDR2 LQKENI. V was clipped by 4 bases and J by 7 bases, with 17 bases between them. The CDR3 loop is CASSRNRAPENEQFF. The CDR3 DNA sequence: TGTGCCAGCTCACGAAACAGGGCCCCAGAGAATGAGCAGTTCTTC.

The chain combines TRBV6-5 with TRBJ2-3; 12 bases map to TRBD1. CDR1 is MNHEY and CDR2 is SVGAGI in the germline V gene. The CDR3 covers 14 residues. The trim removed 11 bases at V and 4 bases at J, leaving 7 bases unmatched. CDR3 DNA sequence: TGTGCCTCCGGGGACAGGGGGCGCTCAGATACGCAGTATTTT. This translates into CASGDRGRSDTQYF.

The gene calls are TRBV28 and TRBJ1-3; D uncertain. The CDR3 length is 14 residues. With 5 bases removed from V and 2 bases from J, the gap between germline ends came to 10 bases. Germline CDR1 is MDHEN and CDR2 is SYDVKM. Here the CDR3 DNA reads TGTGCCAGCAGTCTCGTCCTCGCTGGAAACACCATATATTTT. Translation gives CASSLVLAGNTIYF.

This clone has only one observation. The J gene is TRBJ2-7, the V gene TRBV6-5, with D perhaps matching TRBD2 (6 bases). The CDR3 is 14 amino acids. Trimming shortened V by 7 bases and J by 5 bases, and 18 bases separated the two germline ends. CDR1 is MNHEY, CDR2 SVGAGI, per germline. CDR3 coding DNA: TGTGCCAGCATCGCGGGACTTTACGGCGACGAGCAGTACTTC. It encodes CASIAGLYGDEQYF.

The chain joins TRBV19 to TRBJ2-3, with D possibly being TRBD2 (5 bases). The CDR3 is 16 residues long. Germline CDR1 reads LNHDA; CDR2 reads SQIVND (reference sequence). V was clipped by 8 bases and J by 2 bases, with 20 bases between them. Here the CDR3 DNA reads TGTGCCAGTCGCCCCCGTTCTAGCCGGTACACAGATACGCAGTATTTT. Protein sequence: CASRPRSSRYTDTQYF.

This chain links TRBV25-1 with TRBJ1-2; 7 positions agree with TRBD1. The CDR3 runs to 16 residues. V gave up 6 bases and J gave up 2 bases; unmatched junction bases: 12. Per germline, CDR1 MGHDK and CDR2 SYGVNS. The CDR3 is CASSGPRTGANYGYTF. CDR3 nucleotides: TGTGCCAGCAGCGGGCCCCGGACAGGAGCCAACTATGGCTACACCTTC.

V is TRBV6-1 and J is TRBJ1-1; D gene ambiguous. The V end was cut by 3 bases, the J end by 8 bases, with 16 bases between. Germline CDR1 reads MNHNS; CDR2 reads SASEGT. CDR3 length: 14 amino acids. CDR3 sequence: CASSDRQAPGEAFF. The CDR3 bases are TGTGCCAGCAGTGACCGGCAGGCCCCCGGAGAAGCTTTCTTT.

The count of this clone is one. The rearrangement uses TRBV5-1 and TRBJ1-1; a possible D gene is TRBD1 (6 bases). The CDR3 contains 15 residues. V was clipped by 1 base and J by 6 bases, with 16 bases between them. Germline V gives CDR1 SGHRS, CDR2 YFSETQ. The CDR3 loop is CASSLNTGRTAEAFF. The CDR3 DNA is TGCGCCAGCAGCTTGAACACAGGGAGAACAGCTGAAGCTTTCTTT.

V gene TRBV6-5 combines with J gene TRBJ1-2; no clear D. V lost 8 bases to trimming and J lost 4 bases, with 14 bases between them. The length of the CDR3 is 13 residues. CDR1 MNHEY and CDR2 SVGAGI come from the germline V gene. CDR3 in DNA: TGTGCCAGCGGGAGCAGGCCCGCCTATGGCTACACCTTC. Translating it yields CASGSRPAYGYTF.

V usage is TRBV5-1 and J usage is TRBJ1-2; the D gene is possibly TRBD1 (5 bases). V was shortened by 0 bases and J by 4 bases, with 10 bases between the two germline ends. The CDR3 runs 14 residues. Germline V lookup: CDR1 SGHRS, CDR2 YFSETQ. CDR3 nucleotides: TGCGCCAGCAGCTTGGTAGGGGCGAGCTATGGCTACACCTTC. It encodes CASSLVGASYGYTF.

The chain has TRBV7-9 and TRBJ2-1; 10 bases are a match to TRBD2. V lost 1 base to trimming and J lost 4 bases; unmatched junction nucleotides: 7. The CDR3 runs 17 residues. Germline values: CDR1 SEHNR, CDR2 FQNEAQ (reference sequence). Here the CDR3 DNA reads TGTGCCAGCAGCTTAGTTGTGACTAGCGGGTCTTACAATGAGCAGTTCTTC. Translated, it gives CASSLVVTSGSYNEQFF.

Worth noting for this clone: Other DNA variants within this sample encode the same CDR3. The chain uses TRBV28 and TRBJ1-5; 10 bases are shared with TRBD1. Germline assignment: CDR1 MDHEN and CDR2 SYDVKM. The length of the CDR3 is 14 residues. The trim removed 5 bases at V and 4 bases at J, leaving 2 bases unmatched. In nucleotides, the CDR3 is TGTGCCAGCAGTCCGGGACAGGGGAATCAGCCCCAGCATTTT. Residues: CASSPGQGNQPQHF.